This paragraph reports one T cell receptor (beta chain). TCRdb fed the 5' RACE reads into MiXCR, producing one record per CDR3 protein. Among some 82,000 distinct CDR3 sequences listed, 9.5% to 13% were seen once. The data were obtained in a study of early T cells in non-severe SARS-CoV-2 infection. CDR1 is MDHEN and CDR2 is SYDVKM in the germline V gene. CDR3 length: 15 residues. V lost 1 base and J lost 2, with 11 bases in between. The chain has TRBV28 and TRBJ1-2; D gene ambiguous. The sequencing input was whole blood. The sequence came from an adult who was a healthcare worker with PCR-confirmed SARS-CoV-2 infection or an uninfected control (not recorded which). Here the CDR3 reads CASSLSQYLNYGYTF. The CDR3 nucleotides read TGTGCCAGCAGTTTATCTCAGTATCTCAACTATGGCTACACCTTC.